Below are 5 T cell receptor beta chains sequenced from a single sample in a study of blood T cell repertoires in COVID-19. Using immunoSEQ multiplex PCR, the repertoire was profiled, and TCRdb retains in-frame clones only, with some absent. The sample contains 88,000 or so clones, 70% to 80% of which appear only once. The sequencing input was peripheral blood. The origin of the receptors is a human donor in a cohort sampled during active COVID-19.

The rearrangement links TRBV4-1 to TRBJ1-2; 7 bases match TRBD1. V lost 5 bases to trimming and J lost 8 bases; unmatched junction nucleotides: 5. The CDR3 totals 12 residues. Germline V gives CDR1 MGHRA, CDR2 YSYEKL. The CDR3 loop is CASSDRVLGYTF. The CDR3 coding sequence is TGCGCCAGCAGCGACAGGGTTCTCGGCTACACCTTC.

On this clone itself: Relative to the germline gene, one junction end is altered; a read error may explain this. Other DNA sequences within the sample encode an identical CDR3. The chain joins TRBV7-9 to TRBJ2-4, with TRBD2 identical over 10 bases. Germline V gene sequence: CDR1 SEHNR, CDR2 FQNEAQ (reference sequence). The CDR3 is 14 amino acids. In nucleotides, the CDR3 is TGTGCCAGCAGCCTAGCGGGGGAGGGAAACATTCAGTACTTC. Translating it yields CASSLAGEGNIQYF.

The rearrangement links TRBV7-6 to TRBJ1-6; D remains ambiguous. The germline CDR1 and CDR2 sequences are SGHVS and FNYEAQ. The germline V and J ends were trimmed by 5 bases and 4 bases, with 21 bases remaining between them. CDR3 length: 18 residues. This chain's CDR3 is CASSTMRGGREYNSPLHF. CDR3 sequence (DNA): TGTGCCAGCAGCACAATGCGCGGAGGGCGAGAGTATAATTCACCCCTCCACTTT.

This chain uses TRBV5-4 with TRBJ2-3; D may be TRBD1 (7 bases). The length of the CDR3 is 15 residues. The V end lost 4 bases, the J end lost 1 base, and 13 bases lay between the germline ends. CDR1 SGHNT and CDR2 YYREEE come from the germline V gene (reference sequence). This chain's CDR3 is CASSRGTAGTDTQYF. In nucleotides, the CDR3 is TGTGCCAGCAGCCGCGGGACAGCTGGCACAGATACGCAGTATTTT.

The chain carries TRBV30 and TRBJ1-2; D is undetermined. The V gene lost 1 base and the J gene lost 1 base, with 7 bases spanning the gap. Germline CDR1 is GTSNPN and CDR2 is SVGIG (reference sequence). There are 13 residues in the CDR3. The DNA for the CDR3 is TGTGCCTGGAGTGACAGCCGTAACTATGGCTACACCTTC. This codes for CAWSDSRNYGYTF.